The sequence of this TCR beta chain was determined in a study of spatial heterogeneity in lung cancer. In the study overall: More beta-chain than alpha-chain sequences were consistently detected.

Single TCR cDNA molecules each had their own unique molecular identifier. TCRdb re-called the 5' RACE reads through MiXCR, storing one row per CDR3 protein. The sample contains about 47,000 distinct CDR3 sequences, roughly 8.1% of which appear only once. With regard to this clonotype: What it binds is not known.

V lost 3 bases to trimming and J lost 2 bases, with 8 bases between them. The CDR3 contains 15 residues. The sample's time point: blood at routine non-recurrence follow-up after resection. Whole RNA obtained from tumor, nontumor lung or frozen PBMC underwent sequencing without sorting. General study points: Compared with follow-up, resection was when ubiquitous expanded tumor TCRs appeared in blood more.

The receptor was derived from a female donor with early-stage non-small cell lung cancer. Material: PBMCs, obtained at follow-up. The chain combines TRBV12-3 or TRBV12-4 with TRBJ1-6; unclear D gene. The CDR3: CASSFRGTYNSPLHF. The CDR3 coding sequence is TGTGCCAGCAGTTTCCGGGGTACCTATAATTCACCCCTCCACTTT.